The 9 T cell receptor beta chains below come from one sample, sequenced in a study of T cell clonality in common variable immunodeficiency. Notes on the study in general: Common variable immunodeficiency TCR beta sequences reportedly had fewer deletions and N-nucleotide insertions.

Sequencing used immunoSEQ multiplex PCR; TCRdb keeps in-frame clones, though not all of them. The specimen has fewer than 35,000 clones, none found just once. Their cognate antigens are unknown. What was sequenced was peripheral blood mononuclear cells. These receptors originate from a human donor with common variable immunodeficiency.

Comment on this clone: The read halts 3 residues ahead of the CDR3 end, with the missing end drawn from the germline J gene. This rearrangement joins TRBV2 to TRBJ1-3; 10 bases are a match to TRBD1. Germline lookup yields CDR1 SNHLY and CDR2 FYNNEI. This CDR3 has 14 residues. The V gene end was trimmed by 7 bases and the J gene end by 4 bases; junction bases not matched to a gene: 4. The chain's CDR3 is CASTRQGAGNTIYF. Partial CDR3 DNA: TGTGCCAGCACTCGACAGGGGGCCGGAAACACC.

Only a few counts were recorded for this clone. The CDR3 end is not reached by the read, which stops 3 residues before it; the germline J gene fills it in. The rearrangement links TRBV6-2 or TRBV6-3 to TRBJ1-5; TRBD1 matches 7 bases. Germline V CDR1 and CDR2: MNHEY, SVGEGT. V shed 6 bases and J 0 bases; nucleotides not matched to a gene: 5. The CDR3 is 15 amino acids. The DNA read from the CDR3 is TGTGCCAGCAGCCACGGGACAGATAGCAATCAGCCC. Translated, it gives CASSHGTDSNQP. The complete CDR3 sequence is CASSHGTDSNQPQHF.

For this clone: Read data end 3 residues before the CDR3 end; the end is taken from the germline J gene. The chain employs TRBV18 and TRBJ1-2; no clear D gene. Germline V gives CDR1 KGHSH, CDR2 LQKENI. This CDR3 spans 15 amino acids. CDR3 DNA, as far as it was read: TGTGCCAGCTCACTACGTTTATCCCGATACCTAGGC. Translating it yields CASSLRLSRYLG. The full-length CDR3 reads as CASSLRLSRYLGYTF. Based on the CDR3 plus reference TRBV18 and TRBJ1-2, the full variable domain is NAGVMQNPRHLVRRRGQEARLRCSPMKGHSHVYWYRQLPEEGLKFMVYLQKENIIDESGMPKERFSAEFPKEGPSILRIQQVVRGDSAAYFCASSLRLSRYLGYTFGSGTRLTVV.

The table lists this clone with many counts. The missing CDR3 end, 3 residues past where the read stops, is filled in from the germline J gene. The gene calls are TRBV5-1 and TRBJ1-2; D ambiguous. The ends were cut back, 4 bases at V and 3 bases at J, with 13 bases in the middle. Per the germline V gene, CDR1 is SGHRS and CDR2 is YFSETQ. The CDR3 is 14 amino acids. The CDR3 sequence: CASSPEGMDYGYTF. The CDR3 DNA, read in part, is TGCGCCAGCAGCCCCGAGGGTATGGACTATGGC. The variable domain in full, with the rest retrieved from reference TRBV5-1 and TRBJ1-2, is KAGVTQTPRYLIKTRGQQVTLSCSPISGHRSVSWYQQTPGQGLQFLFEYFSETQRNKGNFPGRFSGRQFSNSRSEMNVSTLELGDSALYLCASSPEGMDYGYTFGSGTRLTVV.

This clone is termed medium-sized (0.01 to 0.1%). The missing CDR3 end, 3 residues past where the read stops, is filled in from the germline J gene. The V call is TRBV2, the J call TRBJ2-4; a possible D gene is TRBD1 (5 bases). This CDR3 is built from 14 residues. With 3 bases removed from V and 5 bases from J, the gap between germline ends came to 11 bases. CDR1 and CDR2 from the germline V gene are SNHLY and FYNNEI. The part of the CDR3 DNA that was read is TGTGCCAGCAGTGATGAAGGGGCCCAAAACATT. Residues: CASSDEGAQNI. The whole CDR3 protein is CASSDEGAQNIQYF. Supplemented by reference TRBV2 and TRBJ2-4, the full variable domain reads EPEVTQTPSHQVTQMGQEVILRCVPISNHLYFYWYRQILGQKVEFLVSFYNNEISEKSEIFDDQFSVERPDGSNFTLKIRSTKLEDSAMYFCASSDEGAQNIQYFGAGTRLSVL.

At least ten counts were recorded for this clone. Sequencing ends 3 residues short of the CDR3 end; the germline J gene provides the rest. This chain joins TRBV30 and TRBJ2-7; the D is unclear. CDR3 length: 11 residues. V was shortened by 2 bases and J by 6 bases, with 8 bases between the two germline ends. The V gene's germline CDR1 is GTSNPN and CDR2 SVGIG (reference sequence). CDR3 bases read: TGTGCCTGGAGTCAACAGAGCGAG. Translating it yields CAWSQQSE. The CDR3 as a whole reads CAWSQQSEQYF.

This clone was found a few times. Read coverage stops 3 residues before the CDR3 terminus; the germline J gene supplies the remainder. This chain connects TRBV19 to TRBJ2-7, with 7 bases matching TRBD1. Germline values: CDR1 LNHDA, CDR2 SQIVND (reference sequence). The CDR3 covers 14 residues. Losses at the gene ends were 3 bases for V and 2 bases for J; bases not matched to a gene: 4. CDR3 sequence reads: CASSIRQGAYEQYF. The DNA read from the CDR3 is TGTGCCAGTAGTATCCGGCAGGGGGCCTACGAG.

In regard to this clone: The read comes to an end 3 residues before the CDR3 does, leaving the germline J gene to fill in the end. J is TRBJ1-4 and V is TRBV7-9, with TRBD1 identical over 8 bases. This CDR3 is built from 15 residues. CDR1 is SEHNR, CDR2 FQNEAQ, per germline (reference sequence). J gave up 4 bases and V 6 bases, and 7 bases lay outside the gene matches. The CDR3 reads CASSFGQGGNEKLFF. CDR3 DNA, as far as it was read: TGTGCCAGCAGTTTCGGACAGGGCGGTAATGAAAAA.

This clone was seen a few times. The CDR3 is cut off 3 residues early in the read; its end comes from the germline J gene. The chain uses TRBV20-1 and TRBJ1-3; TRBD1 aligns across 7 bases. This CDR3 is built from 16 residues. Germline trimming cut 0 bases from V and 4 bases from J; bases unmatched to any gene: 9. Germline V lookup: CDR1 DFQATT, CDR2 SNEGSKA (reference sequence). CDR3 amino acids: CSARDLGRGKGNTIYF. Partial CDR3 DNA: TGCAGTGCTAGAGATCTGGGCAGGGGGAAGGGAAACACC.